This paragraph reports one T cell receptor beta chain. Antigen: not known. TCR beta CDR3 sequences were amplified from RNA transcripts. When the TCR CDR3 underwent first-round RT-PCR, the HTBI primer set was used. TCRdb re-called the multiplex PCR reads with MiXCR, one entry per CDR3 protein. This sample yields some 510,000 distinct CDR3 sequences, of which about a fifth are seen a single time; approximately 26% belongs to the top ten. CDR1 and CDR2 from the germline V gene are WSHSY and SAAADI. V was shortened by 4 bases and J by 1 base, with 13 bases between the two germline ends. CDR3 length: 16 residues. This sample is drawn from a study of T cells in Graves' hyperthyroidism and ophthalmopathy. Study-wide results and caveats: Most clonotypes expanded in thyroid above 0.001 were likewise present in blood. Ophthalmopathy got predicted by the model a median around 6.8 months before its onset.

The origin of this receptor is a man younger than 35 with Graves' hyperthyroidism. The V and J genes are TRBV10-2 and TRBJ2-2; D is possibly TRBD1 (6 bases). The sample was blood. CDR3 DNA sequence: TGCGCCAGCAGTGTAACACAGGGATGGAACACCGGGGAGCTGTTTTTT. Translated, it gives CASSVTQGWNTGELFF.